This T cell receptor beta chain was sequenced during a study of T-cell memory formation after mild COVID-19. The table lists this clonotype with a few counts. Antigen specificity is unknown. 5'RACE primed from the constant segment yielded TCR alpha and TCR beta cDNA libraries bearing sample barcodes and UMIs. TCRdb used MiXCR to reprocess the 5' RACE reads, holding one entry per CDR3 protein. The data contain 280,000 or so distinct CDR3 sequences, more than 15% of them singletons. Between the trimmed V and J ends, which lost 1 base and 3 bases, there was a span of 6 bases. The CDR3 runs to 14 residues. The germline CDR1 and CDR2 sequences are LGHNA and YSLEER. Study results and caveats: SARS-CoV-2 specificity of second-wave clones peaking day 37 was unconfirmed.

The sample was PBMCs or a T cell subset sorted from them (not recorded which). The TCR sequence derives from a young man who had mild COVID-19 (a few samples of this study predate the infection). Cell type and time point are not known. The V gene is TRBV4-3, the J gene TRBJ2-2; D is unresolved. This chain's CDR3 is CASSQVSDTGELFF. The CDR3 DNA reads TGCGCCAGCAGCCAAGTGTCGGACACCGGGGAGCTGTTTTTT.